This T cell receptor (beta chain) is from a study of tumor-infiltrating lymphocytes in primary liver carcinoma. The CDR3 is made up of 14 amino acids. CDR1 is SGHAT, CDR2 FQNNGV, per germline. TCR beta cDNA was reverse-transcribed from 450 to 500 ng of total RNA. The reaction used a constant-region primer and ProtoScript II reverse transcriptase. Researchers made the TCR beta libraries by running three nested multiplex PCR rounds with slightly modified ARM-PCR. Primers for the first two PCR rounds were TRBV1-TRBV30 forward primers and a C-beta reverse primer (roughly 10 cycles per round). TCRdb re-analysed the multiplex PCR reads in MiXCR, keeping a single row per CDR3 protein. The data show 110,000 or so distinct CDR3 sequences, with roughly 80% seen just once and more than 15% held by the top ten. Unsorted bulk tissue of roughly 18-32 mg yielded co-extracted RNA and DNA. Surgical resection served as treatment for the primary liver carcinoma of these patients.

Notes on the study in general: About 7.5-24% of top clones, no more, were shared by all five regions.

In the case of this clonotype: What it recognizes is unknown. One end of the junction fails to match germline, which may point to a read error.

Sequenced input: liver tumor tissue from sampling region 3. Indicated subset: tumor region T3, left-lateral pole. This chain joins TRBV11-2 and TRBJ2-7; no firm D call. This clonotype originated in a man aged 35 to 55 with primary liver carcinoma and hepatitis B virus infection. CDR3 in amino acids: CPSSTNKNSYEQYF. Here the CDR3 DNA reads TGTCCCAGCAGCACTAACAAGAACTCCTACGAGCAGTACTTC. The full variable domain, with the rest looked up from reference TRBV11-2 and TRBJ2-7, is EAGVAQSPRYKIIEKRQSVAFWCNPISGHATLYWYQQILGQGPKLLIQFQNNGVVDDSQLPKDRFSAERLKGVDSTLKIQPAKLEDSAVYLCPSSTNKNSYEQYFGPGTRLTVT.